This T cell receptor beta chain was documented in a study of blood T cells in healthy people across ages. Then a second PCR, running roughly 7 to 11 cycles, was carried out with a sample-barcoded 5' primer and a J-beta primer mix. A template-switch adaptor that had 12 random nucleotides put a tag on each cDNA molecule. TCRdb itself ran the 5' RACE reads through MiXCR, one entry per CDR3 protein. The table has 1.5 million to 1.8 million distinct CDR3 sequences, roughly two fifths seen once. A minimum of 7 million PBMCs was isolated per sample. Sequencing input: blood. The source of this sequence is a woman under 30 in good health.

The CDR3 DNA is TGCAGTGCTAGCTGGGCAGGGGCAGGGAACTATGGCTACACCTTC. Residues: CSASWAGAGNYGYTF. V is TRBV20-1 and J is TRBJ1-2; D might be TRBD1 (6 bases). This CDR3 is 15 amino acids long. Trimming took off 3 bases at V and 2 bases at J, with 16 bases between the two ends. Germline CDR1 is DFQATT and CDR2 is SNEGSKA (reference sequence).